These 14 T cell receptor beta chains share one sample of origin, sequenced in a study of T cell responses to AZD1222 COVID-19 vaccine. TCRdb's table, derived via immunoSEQ multiplex PCR, lists solely in-frame clones and lacks some. The sample holds 120,000 or so clones, about nine tenths seen once. The material was peripheral blood, obtained on day 0 of AZD1222 vaccination. The receptor source for this set is an adult in good health.

This clone was observed a few times. In DNA, the CDR3 is TGTGCCAGCAGTCCCCAAGGTGGGATGAGCTCACCCCTCCACTTT. Protein sequence: CASSPQGGMSSPLHF. The chain joins TRBV25-1 to TRBJ1-6; no clear D. The V end lost 5 bases, the J end lost 10 bases, and 18 bases lay between the germline ends. CDR3 size: 15 residues. Germline loops: CDR1 MGHDK, CDR2 SYGVNS.

The rearrangement joins TRBV4-1 to TRBJ1-2; D not certain. The V end was cut by 1 base, the J end by 4 bases, with 13 bases between. The germline V gene encodes CDR1 MGHRA and CDR2 YSYEKL. This CDR3 region has 15 residues. The CDR3 here is CASSQAQISIYGYTF. The CDR3 DNA reads TGCGCCAGCAGCCAAGCCCAGATTTCGATCTATGGCTACACCTTC.

As regards this clone: Distinct nucleotide sequences in the sample also encode this CDR3. The genes are TRBV19 and TRBJ2-3, with D perhaps matching TRBD2 (7 bases). V lost 5 bases, J lost 13 bases, and 19 bases lay in between. The CDR3 totals 13 residues. Germline-derived CDR1 and CDR2 are LNHDA and SQIVND (reference sequence). The CDR3 region has the DNA TGTGCCAGTAGTTCTAAAGGGGGGGAAAAAGAGTATTTT. As protein: CASSSKGGEKEYF.

The sample holds one count of this clone. The rearrangement links TRBV7-8 to TRBJ2-6; possibly TRBD2 for D (6 bases). The length of the CDR3 is 16 residues. The germline V gene encodes CDR1 SGHVS and CDR2 FQNEAQ. Trimming removed 5 bases from V and 2 bases from J, with 13 bases in between. The CDR3, as DNA: TGTGCCAGCAGCCCCTTGGGGGGTGCTGGGGCCAACGTCCTGACTTTC. Translated: CASSPLGGAGANVLTF.

The CDR3 reads CASRTWTGGTDTQYF. The CDR3 coding sequence is TGTGCCAGTAGGACGTGGACAGGGGGGACAGATACGCAGTATTTT. The rearrangement joins TRBV19 to TRBJ2-3, with TRBD1 identical over 10 bases. Germline CDR1 is LNHDA and CDR2 is SQIVND (reference sequence). J was trimmed by 3 bases and V by 6 bases; bases with no gene match: 6. The CDR3 consists of 15 residues.

This clone was found a few times. The rearrangement links TRBV25-1 to TRBJ2-1, with a tentative D call TRBD1 (5 bases). The CDR3 is 18 residues long. Germline V lookup: CDR1 MGHDK, CDR2 SYGVNS. Trimming removed 2 bases from V and 4 bases from J, with 21 bases in between. The CDR3 protein is CASSEEFQGEVGYNEQFF. As DNA, the CDR3 is TGTGCCAGCAGTGAAGAATTCCAGGGCGAAGTAGGATACAATGAGCAGTTCTTC.

V is TRBV5-6 and J is TRBJ2-7; TRBD2 is a possible D gene (6 bases). Germline CDR1 SGHDT, CDR2 YYEEEE. The length of the CDR3 is 12 residues. V was clipped by 1 base and J by 9 bases, with 11 bases between them. The chain's CDR3 is CASSLWGLLQYF. CDR3 bases: TGTGCCAGCAGCTTGTGGGGACTTCTGCAGTACTTC.

The rearrangement uses TRBV28 and TRBJ2-3; 11 bases map to TRBD1. V lost 8 bases and J lost 2; bases outside the gene matches: 15. CDR1 and CDR2 (germline): MDHEN, SYDVKM. The CDR3 contains 18 residues. Here the CDR3 reads CASSGGTGGWVDTDTQYF. The CDR3 bases are TGTGCCAGCTCTGGGGGGACAGGGGGTTGGGTGGACACAGATACGCAGTATTTT.

This clone occurred a few times. The rearrangement links TRBV4-2 to TRBJ2-1, with 8 bases identical to TRBD2. V gave up 0 bases and J gave up 12 bases; unmatched junction bases: 13. The CDR3 is 16 residues long. The germline gives CDR1 LGHNA, CDR2 YNFKEQ. CDR3 protein: CASSQDPVGSGVGQFF. The CDR3 region has the DNA TGTGCCAGCAGCCAAGATCCCGTGGGTAGCGGGGTGGGGCAGTTCTTC.

This chain links TRBV7-2 with TRBJ1-3; TRBD1 aligns across 7 bases. J was trimmed by 9 bases and V by 6 bases; bases with no gene match: 14. Germline V gives CDR1 SGHTA, CDR2 FQGNSA. The length of the CDR3 is 15 residues. CDR3 amino acids: CASRASGTAGVTIYF. The CDR3 nucleotides are TGTGCCAGCAGAGCTTCCGGGACAGCCGGGGTCACCATATATTTT. Combining the CDR3 with reference TRBV7-2 and TRBJ1-3 gives the whole variable domain GAGVSQSPSNKVTEKGKDVELRCDPISGHTALYWYRQSLGQGLEFLIYFQGNSAPDKSGLPSDRFSAERTGGSVSTLTIQRTQQEDSAVYLCASRASGTAGVTIYFGEGSWLTVV.

The chain is built from TRBV6-5 and TRBJ2-6; 7 bases align to TRBD1. This CDR3 has 15 residues. Germline V CDR1 and CDR2: MNHEY, SVGAGI. V was clipped by 9 bases and J by 1 base; unmatched bases: 6. DNA for the CDR3: TGTGCCAGTGAGTCGGGACAGTCTGGGGCCAACGTCCTGACTTTC. It specifies CASESGQSGANVLTF.

The J gene is TRBJ1-1, the V gene TRBV6-5; no reliable D call. This CDR3 contains 15 residues. Deletions cut 0 bases from V and 0 bases from J, with 8 bases between. From germline, CDR1 is MNHEY and CDR2 SVGAGI. The chain's CDR3 is CASSYSMTVNTEAFF. CDR3 bases: TGTGCCAGCAGTTACTCGATGACGGTGAACACTGAAGCTTTCTTT.

CDR3 nucleotide sequence: TGCAGCGGCGGCACTTGGGCAGGGGGAGAGCAGTTCTTC. It yields the protein CSGGTWAGGEQFF. The V call is TRBV29-1, the J call TRBJ2-1, with 7 positions matching TRBD1. With V trimmed by 7 bases and J by 10 bases, 13 bases remained unmatched. There are 13 residues in the CDR3. Per the germline V gene, CDR1 is SQVTM and CDR2 is ANQGSEA.

The J gene is TRBJ2-2, the V gene TRBV3-1 (or the pseudogene TRBV3-2); 7 nucleotides match TRBD1. CDR3 length equals 15 residues. Germline values: CDR1 LGHDT, CDR2 YNNKEL (reference sequence). The V gene end was trimmed by 4 bases and the J gene end by 4 bases; junction bases not matched to a gene: 6. CDR3 bases: TGTGCCAGCAGCCGCTTCGACAGGGCCACCGGGGAGCTGTTTTTT. Its protein product is CASSRFDRATGELFF.